One and the same sample provided the 26 T cell receptor beta chains below, sequenced in a study of blood T cell repertoires in COVID-19. Method: immunoSEQ multiplex PCR; TCRdb's copy keeps in-frame clones and lacks some. The sample yields some 82,000 clones, around 86% seen once. Specimen: peripheral blood. These receptor sequences come from an elderly man with acute or convalescent COVID-19.

The chain has TRBV28 and TRBJ1-2; TRBD1 agrees at 11 bases. The CDR3 runs to 14 residues. Germline V gives CDR1 MDHEN, CDR2 SYDVKM. The V segment lost 4 bases and the J segment 8 bases; nucleotides outside the gene matches: 6. The DNA for the CDR3 is TGTGCCAGCAGTTCAAGGGACAGGGGGGGAGGCTACACCTTC. Protein: CASSSRDRGGGYTF.

This chain uses TRBV18 with TRBJ2-3; 12 nucleotides line up with TRBD2. Germline CDR1 is KGHSH and CDR2 is LQKENI. The CDR3 consists of 16 residues. Germline trimming cut 3 bases from V and 6 bases from J; bases unmatched to any gene: 7. CDR3 residues: CASSPGLAGRGDTQYF. CDR3 DNA: TGTGCCAGCTCACCCGGACTAGCGGGAAGGGGTGATACGCAGTATTTT.

This chain links TRBV4-1 with TRBJ2-7; 7 bases line up with TRBD2. J was trimmed by 4 bases and V by 0 bases; bases with no gene match: 9. In germline, CDR1 is MGHRA, CDR2 YSYEKL. This CDR3 has 16 residues. The CDR3 coding sequence is TGCGCCAGCAGCCAAGATCAGGGAGGGGCTGGGTACGAGCAGTACTTC. Its protein product is CASSQDQGGAGYEQYF.

Comment on this clone: One end of the junction fails to match germline, which may point to a read error. The gene calls are TRBV3-1 (or the pseudogene TRBV3-2) and TRBJ2-3; 7 nucleotides align to TRBD2. The CDR3 sequence is 11 residues long. Germline V CDR1 and CDR2: LGHDT, YNNKEL (reference sequence). The CDR3 spells CASSQSGAGFF. The CDR3 DNA reads as TGTGCCAGCAGCCAGTCCGGAGCGGGGTTTTTT.

This clone has only a few counts. CDR3 region: CATGLAGVGGELFF. In DNA, the CDR3 is TGCGCCACGGGACTAGCGGGAGTCGGCGGGGAGCTGTTTTTT. The gene calls are TRBV5-1 and TRBJ2-2; 14 nucleotides line up with TRBD2. V gave up 9 bases and J gave up 7 bases; unmatched junction bases: 5. The CDR3 has 14 amino acids. The germline V gene encodes CDR1 SGHRS and CDR2 YFSETQ.

This sequence joins TRBV28 and TRBJ1-5, with TRBD1 matching over 9 bases. With 6 bases clipped from V and 2 bases from J, the junction kept 5 bases outside the gene matches. This CDR3 region has 15 residues. Germline-derived CDR1 and CDR2 are MDHEN and SYDVKM. This CDR3 is CASRRDRVGNQPQHF. The CDR3 region has the DNA TGTGCCAGCAGAAGGGACAGGGTCGGCAATCAGCCCCAGCATTTT.

There are a few counts of this clone. The chain joins TRBV28 to TRBJ2-7; 8 bases align to TRBD2. This CDR3 is built from 16 residues. V shed 3 bases, J shed 3 bases, and the junction held 10 bases outside the gene matches. Germline CDR1 MDHEN, CDR2 SYDVKM. Here the CDR3 reads CASSFARVAGYYEQYF. As DNA, the CDR3 is TGTGCCAGCAGTTTTGCCCGGGTAGCGGGGTACTACGAGCAGTACTTC.

This clone was found once. The chain employs TRBV4-1 and TRBJ1-1; TRBD1 matches 7 bases. Germline V gene data show CDR1 as MGHRA and CDR2 as YSYEKL. This CDR3 comprises 15 residues. J lost 2 bases, V lost 4 bases, and 7 bases had no gene match. In DNA form, the CDR3 reads TGCGCCAGCAGCCCCCCAGGGACAGCCAACACTGAAGCTTTCTTT. Translated, it gives CASSPPGTANTEAFF.

This clone was found many times. CDR3 nucleotide sequence: TGTGCCAGCAGCTTGGGGACTAGCGGGCTGTACGAGCAGTACTTC. This gives the protein CASSLGTSGLYEQYF. The chain is built from TRBV11-1 and TRBJ2-7, with TRBD2 identical over 12 bases. Losses at the gene ends were 3 bases for V and 4 bases for J; bases not matched to a gene: 4. This CDR3 has 15 residues. The germline V gene has CDR1 SGHAT and CDR2 FQDESV (reference sequence).

The chain recombines TRBV5-1 with TRBJ2-2; D remains unclear. Per the germline V gene, CDR1 is SGHRS and CDR2 is YFSETQ. The CDR3 length is 16 residues. Trimming removed 2 bases at V and 0 bases at J, with 11 bases between. CDR3 nucleotide sequence: TGCGCCAGCAGCTTCCCCCAGGCCCCGAACACCGGGGAGCTGTTTTTT. Translation gives CASSFPQAPNTGELFF.

The genes are TRBV5-1 and TRBJ2-3, with D possibly TRBD2 on 5 matching bases. Trimming cost V 0 bases and J 0 bases, with 8 bases left between them. Germline assignment: CDR1 SGHRS and CDR2 YFSETQ. The CDR3 runs to 15 residues. The CDR3 region is CASSLDGISTDTQYF. CDR3 bases: TGCGCCAGCAGCTTGGACGGGATAAGCACAGATACGCAGTATTTT.

The CDR3 DNA is TGTGCCACCAGTGATCGACAGCCACCCTACGAGCAGTACTTC. It specifies CATSDRQPPYEQYF. The rearrangement joins TRBV24-1 to TRBJ2-7, with D possibly matching TRBD1 (5 bases). CDR3 length: 14 amino acids. Germline loops: CDR1 KGHDR, CDR2 SFDVKD. V dropped 3 bases and J dropped 2 bases, with 10 bases sitting between them.

In this sample, this clone turned up a few times. The V and J genes are TRBV6-2 or TRBV6-3 and TRBJ2-6; 10 bases agree with TRBD1. This CDR3 is built from 17 residues. V gave up 4 bases and J gave up 0 bases; unmatched junction bases: 3. Germline V gene data show CDR1 as MNHEY and CDR2 as SVGEGT. The CDR3 reads CASSWGQGRSGANVLTF. The DNA for the CDR3 is TGTGCCAGCAGTTGGGGACAGGGGCGCTCTGGGGCCAACGTCCTGACTTTC.

The V and J genes are TRBV2 and TRBJ1-5; unclear D gene. Trimming cost V 8 bases and J 1 base, with 6 bases left between them. CDR1 SNHLY and CDR2 FYNNEI come from the germline V gene. There are 12 residues in the CDR3. DNA of the CDR3: TGTGCCAGCCAAGAGAGCAATCAGCCCCAGCATTTT. Encoded protein: CASQESNQPQHF.

The chain uses TRBV15 and TRBJ2-7; weak D call: TRBD2 (5 bases). Trimming stripped 1 base from V and 6 bases from J, with 19 bases between. CDR1 and CDR2 from the germline V gene are LNHNV and YYDKDF (reference sequence). This CDR3 has 16 amino acids. The CDR3 here is CATSRGVRGILLEQYF. CDR3 nucleotide sequence: TGTGCCACCAGCAGAGGAGTTCGAGGGATCTTGCTCGAGCAGTACTTC.

The chain employs TRBV5-1 and TRBJ2-1; 13 bases match TRBD2. This CDR3 region has 16 residues. The germline V gene has CDR1 SGHRS and CDR2 YFSETQ. The ends lost 2 bases at V and 5 bases at J; junction bases unmatched: 4. The CDR3 DNA sequence: TGCGCCAGCAGCTTAGGGACTAGCGGGACGGACAATGAGCAGTTCTTC. Its protein product is CASSLGTSGTDNEQFF.

This chain links TRBV7-3 with TRBJ2-5, with 7 nucleotides matching TRBD1. The CDR3 consists of 13 residues. Per the germline V gene, CDR1 is SGHTA and CDR2 is FQGTGA. V trimming: 5 bases; J trimming: 3 bases; junction bases outside the gene matches: 3. The CDR3, as DNA: TGTGCCAGCAGCCCTACAGGGGAAGAGACCCAGTACTTC. The encoded protein is CASSPTGEETQYF.

The chain joins TRBV5-1 to TRBJ2-5, with D possibly being TRBD2 (5 bases). Germline assignment: CDR1 SGHRS and CDR2 YFSETQ. CDR3 length: 13 amino acids. V gave up 0 bases and J gave up 5 bases, with 8 bases separating them. The DNA for the CDR3 is TGCGCCAGCAGCTTGGCCGAGGGTGAGACCCAGTACTTC. It translates to CASSLAEGETQYF.

The chain joins TRBV6-5 to TRBJ1-4; D is uncertain. The CDR3 is 15 residues long. Between the trimmed V and J ends, which lost 10 bases and 0 bases, there was a span of 15 bases. CDR1 MNHEY and CDR2 SVGAGI come from the germline V gene. CDR3 in DNA: TGTGCCACGCGACGTCTGGAGGCAACTAATGAAAAACTGTTTTTT. This translates into CATRRLEATNEKLFF.

The chain uses TRBV18 and TRBJ1-1; TRBD1 might be the D (6 bases). CDR3 length: 16 amino acids. The V gene lost 0 bases and the J gene lost 0 bases, with 11 bases spanning the gap. Germline CDR1 reads KGHSH; CDR2 reads LQKENI. CDR3 amino acids: CASSPPTGGVNTEAFF. The CDR3 DNA reads as TGTGCCAGCTCACCACCCACGGGGGGCGTGAACACTGAAGCTTTCTTT.

The sample holds a few counts of this clone. The V call is TRBV5-1, the J call TRBJ2-1, with D possibly matching TRBD2 (6 bases). The germline V gene has CDR1 SGHRS and CDR2 YFSETQ. This CDR3 is built from 15 residues. V shed 2 bases and J shed 0 bases, with 9 bases lying between them. CDR3: CASSLRETSYNEQFF. The CDR3 DNA reads as TGCGCCAGCAGCTTACGGGAGACCTCCTACAATGAGCAGTTCTTC. The variable domain in full, completed from reference TRBV5-1 and TRBJ2-1, reads KAGVTQTPRYLIKTRGQQVTLSCSPISGHRSVSWYQQTPGQGLQFLFEYFSETQRNKGNFPGRFSGRQFSNSRSEMNVSTLELGDSALYLCASSLRETSYNEQFFGPGTRLTVL.

The rearrangement uses TRBV18 and TRBJ1-1; 7 bases are shared with TRBD1. The CDR3 is 16 amino acids. J was trimmed by 0 bases and V by 5 bases; bases with no gene match: 9. Germline V gives CDR1 KGHSH, CDR2 LQKENI. This CDR3 is CASSSIGGLMNTEAFF. In DNA form, the CDR3 reads TGTGCCAGCTCATCGATAGGGGGCCTCATGAACACTGAAGCTTTCTTT.

The chain has TRBV19 and TRBJ2-2; 8 nucleotides line up with TRBD1. Germline CDR1 and CDR2: LNHDA and SQIVND (reference sequence). V lost 4 bases to trimming and J lost 6 bases; unmatched junction nucleotides: 7. The CDR3 sequence is 15 residues long. The chain's CDR3 is CASSRRAGGPGELFF. CDR3 coding DNA: TGTGCCAGTAGTAGAAGGGCAGGGGGCCCCGGGGAGCTGTTTTTT.

The chain combines TRBV5-1 with TRBJ2-3; 7 bases line up with TRBD1. The junction had 8 bases not matched to a gene; V was cut back by 4 bases and J by 6 bases. This CDR3 has 14 residues. Germline lookup yields CDR1 SGHRS and CDR2 YFSETQ. CDR3 region: CASSHRQGADTQYF. CDR3 coding DNA: TGCGCCAGCAGCCACCGACAGGGCGCTGATACGCAGTATTTT. Complete variable domain (other parts from reference TRBV5-1 and TRBJ2-3): KAGVTQTPRYLIKTRGQQVTLSCSPISGHRSVSWYQQTPGQGLQFLFEYFSETQRNKGNFPGRFSGRQFSNSRSEMNVSTLELGDSALYLCASSHRQGADTQYFGPGTRLTVL.

The chain recombines TRBV28 with TRBJ1-4, with unresolved D. Trimming cost V 7 bases and J 14 bases, with 20 bases left between them. This CDR3 has 13 amino acids. Germline V gene data show CDR1 as MDHEN and CDR2 as SYDVKM. The DNA for the CDR3 is TGTGCCAGCACCCCGCGGGCCGTGAGTCTCCTGTTTTTT. As protein: CASTPRAVSLLFF.

This chain joins TRBV5-1 and TRBJ1-6, with D unresolved. CDR3 length equals 15 residues. V lost 0 bases and J lost 9, with 13 bases in between. Germline values: CDR1 SGHRS, CDR2 YFSETQ. The CDR3 protein is CASSLDYPYRSPLHF. CDR3 in DNA: TGCGCCAGCAGCTTGGACTATCCATATCGTTCACCCCTCCACTTT.